This T cell receptor beta chain was documented in a study of blood T cells in healthy people across ages. General study results and limits: Older age coincided with a roughly linear decline in TCR beta diversity per million T cells. Strongly correlated with naive T cell percentage was TCR beta diversity.

The use of a sample-barcoded 5' primer and a J-beta primer mix characterized a second PCR of about 6 to 11 cycles. All cDNA molecules were each tagged by a template-switch adaptor with 12 random nucleotides. TCRdb called the 5' RACE reads again in MiXCR, with one record for every CDR3 protein. This sample carries some 1 million distinct CDR3 sequences, 40% to 55% of them seen once, and the ten largest clones take 15% to 20%. This clonotype appeared a single time. The antigen is undetermined. Isolated PBMCs totaled at least 7 million in each sample. The CDR3 consists of 15 residues. Trimming shortened V by 0 bases and J by 6 bases, and 14 bases separated the two germline ends. In germline, CDR1 is SGDLS, CDR2 YYNGEE.

The chain uses TRBV9 and TRBJ2-3; possibly TRBD2 for D (5 bases). This clonotype was sampled from a woman in her sixties or seventies in good health. The sample taken for sequencing was blood. CDR3 DNA sequence: TGTGCCAGCAGCGTAGCTCTCCTACGCGGGGATACGCAGTATTTT. As protein: CASSVALLRGDTQYF.